This T cell receptor beta chain was profiled in a study of blood T cell repertoires in COVID-19. Across the study: PBMCs, B-cell-depleted T cells, or T cells were the source of the cDNA or gDNA that made up the material.

The CDR3 runs 17 residues. Looked up from germline, CDR1 is MDHEN and CDR2 is SYDVKM. The germline V and J ends were trimmed by 3 bases and 6 bases, with 20 bases remaining between them. As originally analysed: Quantification of nucleated cells was approximated via reference gene primer amplification. Measured with immunoSEQ multiplex PCR; TCRdb has only the in-frame clones, and not every one. For V, J and clone size, that table is used; D and trimming come from the DNA. The data contain 330,000 or so clones, 92% of them seen just once; the ten biggest clones take up approximately 17%. Specimen: PBMCs or T cells enriched from blood (not recorded which). V is TRBV28 and J is TRBJ1-4, with TRBD1 as a possible D gene (5 bases). The receptor comes from a woman in her twenties or thirties who had recovered from COVID-19. CDR3 region: CASSFFVLGGVDEKLFF. For the CDR3, the DNA is TGTGCCAGCAGTTTTTTCGTCCTCGGGGGAGTCGATGAAAAACTGTTTTTT.